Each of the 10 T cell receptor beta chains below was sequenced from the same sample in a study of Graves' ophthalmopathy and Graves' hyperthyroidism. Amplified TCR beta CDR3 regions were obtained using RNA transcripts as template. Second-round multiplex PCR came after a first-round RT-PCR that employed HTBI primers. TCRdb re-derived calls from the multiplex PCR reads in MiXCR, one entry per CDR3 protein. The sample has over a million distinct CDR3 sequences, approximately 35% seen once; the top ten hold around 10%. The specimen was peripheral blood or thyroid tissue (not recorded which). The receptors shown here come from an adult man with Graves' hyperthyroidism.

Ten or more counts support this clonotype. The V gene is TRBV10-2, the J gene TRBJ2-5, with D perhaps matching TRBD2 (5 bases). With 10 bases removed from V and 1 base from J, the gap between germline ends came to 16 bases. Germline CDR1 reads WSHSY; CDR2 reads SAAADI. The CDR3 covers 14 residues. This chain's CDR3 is CATKTAGRQETQYF. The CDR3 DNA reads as TGCGCCACCAAAACGGCGGGCCGCCAAGAGACCCAGTACTTC.

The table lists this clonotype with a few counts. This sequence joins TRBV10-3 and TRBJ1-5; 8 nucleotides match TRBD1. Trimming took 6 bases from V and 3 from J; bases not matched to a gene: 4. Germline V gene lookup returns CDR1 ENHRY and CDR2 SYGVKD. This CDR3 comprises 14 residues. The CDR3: CAIRPGQDNQPQHF. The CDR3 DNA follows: TGTGCCATCAGACCGGGACAGGACAATCAGCCCCAGCATTTT.

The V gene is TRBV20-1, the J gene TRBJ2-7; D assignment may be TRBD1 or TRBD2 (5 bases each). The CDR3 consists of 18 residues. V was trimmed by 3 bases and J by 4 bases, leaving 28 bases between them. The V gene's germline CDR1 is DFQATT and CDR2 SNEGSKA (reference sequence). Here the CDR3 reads CSARGDRFLGRMGYEQYF. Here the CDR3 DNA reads TGCAGTGCTAGGGGGGATCGGTTTCTGGGGCGTATGGGATACGAGCAGTACTTC.

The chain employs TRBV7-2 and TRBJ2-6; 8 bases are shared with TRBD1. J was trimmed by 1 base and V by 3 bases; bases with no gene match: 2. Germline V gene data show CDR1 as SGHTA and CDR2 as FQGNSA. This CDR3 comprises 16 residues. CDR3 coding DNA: TGTGCCAGCAGCTTGACAGGGGCTTCTGGGGCCAACGTCCTGACTTTC. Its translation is CASSLTGASGANVLTF.

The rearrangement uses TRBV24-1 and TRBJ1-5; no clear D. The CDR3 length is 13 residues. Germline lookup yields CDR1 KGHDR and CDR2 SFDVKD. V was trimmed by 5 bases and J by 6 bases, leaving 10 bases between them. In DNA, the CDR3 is TGTGCCACCAGTGGAGGGTTTGGTCAGCCCCAGCATTTT. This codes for CATSGGFGQPQHF.

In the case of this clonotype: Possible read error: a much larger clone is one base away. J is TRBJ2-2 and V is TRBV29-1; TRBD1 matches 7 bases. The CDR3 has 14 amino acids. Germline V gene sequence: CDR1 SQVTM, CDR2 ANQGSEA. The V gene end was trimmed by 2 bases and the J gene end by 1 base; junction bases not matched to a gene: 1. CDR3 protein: CSVEQGENTGELFF. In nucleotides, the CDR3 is TGCAGCGTTGAACAGGGGGAGAACACCGGGGAGCTGTTTTTT.

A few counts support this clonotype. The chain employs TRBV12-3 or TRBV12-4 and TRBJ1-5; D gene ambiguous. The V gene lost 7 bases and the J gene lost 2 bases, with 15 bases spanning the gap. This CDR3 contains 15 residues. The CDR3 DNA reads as TGTGCCAGCACCCCGACCGGTGGTGGCAATCAGCCCCAGCATTTT. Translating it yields CASTPTGGGNQPQHF.

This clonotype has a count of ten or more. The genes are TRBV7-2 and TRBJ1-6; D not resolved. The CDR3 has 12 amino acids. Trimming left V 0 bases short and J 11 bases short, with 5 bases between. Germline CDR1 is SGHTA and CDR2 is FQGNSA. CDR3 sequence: CASSLAVPPLHF. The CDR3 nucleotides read TGTGCCAGCAGCTTAGCTGTACCACCCCTCCACTTT.

The CDR3 sequence: CSATPGLAGPYEQYF. CDR3 bases: TGCAGTGCTACACCGGGACTAGCGGGACCCTACGAGCAGTACTTC. The chain carries TRBV20-1 and TRBJ2-7; 13 nucleotides align to TRBD2. Per germline, CDR1 DFQATT and CDR2 SNEGSKA (reference sequence). The CDR3 sequence is 15 residues long. Trimming cost V 4 bases and J 2 bases; bases outside gene matches: 5.

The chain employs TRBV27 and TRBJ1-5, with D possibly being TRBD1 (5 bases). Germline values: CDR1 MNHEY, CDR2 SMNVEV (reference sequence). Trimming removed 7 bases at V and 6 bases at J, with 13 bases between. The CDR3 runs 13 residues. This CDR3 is CASKPGLTQPQHF. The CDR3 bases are TGTGCCAGCAAACCAGGGCTTACTCAGCCCCAGCATTTT.